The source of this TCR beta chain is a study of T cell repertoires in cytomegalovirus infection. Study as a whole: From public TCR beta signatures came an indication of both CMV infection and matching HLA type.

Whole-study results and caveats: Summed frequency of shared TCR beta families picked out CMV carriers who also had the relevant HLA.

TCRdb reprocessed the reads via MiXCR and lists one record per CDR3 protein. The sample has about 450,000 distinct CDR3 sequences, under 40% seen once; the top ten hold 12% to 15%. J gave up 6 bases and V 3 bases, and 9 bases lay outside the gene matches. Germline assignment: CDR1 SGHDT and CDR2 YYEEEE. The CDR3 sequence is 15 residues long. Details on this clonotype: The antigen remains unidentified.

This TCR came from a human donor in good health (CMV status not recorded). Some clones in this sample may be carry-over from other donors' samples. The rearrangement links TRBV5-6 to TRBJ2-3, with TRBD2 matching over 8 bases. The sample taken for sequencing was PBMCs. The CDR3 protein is CASSSESGGEDTQYF. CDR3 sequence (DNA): TGTGCCAGCAGCTCGGAGAGCGGGGGAGAGGATACGCAGTATTTT.